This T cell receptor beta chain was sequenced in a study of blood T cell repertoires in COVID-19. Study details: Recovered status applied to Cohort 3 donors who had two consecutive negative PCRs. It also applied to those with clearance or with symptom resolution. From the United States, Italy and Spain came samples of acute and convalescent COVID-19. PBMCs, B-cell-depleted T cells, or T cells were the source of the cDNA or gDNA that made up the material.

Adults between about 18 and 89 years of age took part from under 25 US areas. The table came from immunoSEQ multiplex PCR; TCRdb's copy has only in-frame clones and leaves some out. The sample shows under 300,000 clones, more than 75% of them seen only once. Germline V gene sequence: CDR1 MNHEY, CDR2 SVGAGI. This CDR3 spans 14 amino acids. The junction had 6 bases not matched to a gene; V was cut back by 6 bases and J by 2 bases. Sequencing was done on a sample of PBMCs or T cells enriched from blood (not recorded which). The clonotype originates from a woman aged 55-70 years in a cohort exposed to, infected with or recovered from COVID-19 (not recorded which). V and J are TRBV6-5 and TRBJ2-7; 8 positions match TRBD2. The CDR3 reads CASSKLAVAYEQYF. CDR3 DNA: TGTGCCAGCAGCAAACTAGCGGTAGCCTACGAGCAGTACTTC.